This T cell receptor (beta chain) was profiled in a study of beta chain features in type 1 diabetes. In germline, CDR1 is ENHRY, CDR2 SYGVKD. V lost 4 bases and J lost 5; bases outside the gene matches: 3. CDR3 length: 13 residues. Investigators reverse transcribed all isolated RNA, so they sequenced expressed TCRB transcripts. The assay was immunoSEQ multiplex PCR, and TCRdb's table has in-frame clones only and misses some. Among hundreds of thousands of clones listed, 25% to 35% were seen once. The sequencing sample was made of naive CD4+ T cells from blood. This receptor was identified in a man younger than 35 in good health. V is TRBV10-3 and J is TRBJ2-7; TRBD1 matches at 9 bases. The CDR3 DNA sequence: TGTGCCATCAGTGGACAGGGGGAGGACGAGCAGTACTTC. Translated: CAISGQGEDEQYF.